This T cell receptor (beta chain) is drawn from a study of T cells in Graves' hyperthyroidism and ophthalmopathy (dated by TCRdb to about 2019). In terms of the full investigation: Peripheral blood samples were taken at the time of initial diagnosis, prior to any treatment. A discovery cohort of about a hundred patients, roughly 45 with Graves' ophthalmopathy and about 60 with stable Graves' hyperthyroidism, was used to find distinguishing TCR V-J signatures. Prospective prediction of ophthalmopathy was tested in an independent validation cohort of fewer than 20 hyperthyroidism patients and 17 patients who later progressed to ophthalmopathy. The roughly 100 discovery patients were randomly divided into training and test sets at a 7:3 ratio. In addition, the study compared T-cell repertoires in thyroid tissue and in blood from five or six Graves' hyperthyroidism patients. After sampling, hyperthyroidism patients received methimazole starting at 30 mg daily, and ophthalmopathy patients received high-dose intravenous methylprednisolone. The paper describes TCR Vbeta CDR3 sequencing of 140 or so peripheral blood samples, made up of fewer than 50 ophthalmopathy patients, 70 to 80 hyperthyroidism patients and 17 progressor patients. Study-wide findings and limitations: A model built on a 13 V-J signature distinguished ophthalmopathy from stable hyperthyroidism, reaching 87.88% sensitivity and approximately 83% specificity in cross-validation and 80%/75% in testing. In validation, progression to ophthalmopathy was predicted by the model with 70% to 71% sensitivity and 72.22% specificity, a median of approximately 6.5 months before onset. Most expanded thyroid clonotypes (frequency above 0.001) were also detected in blood, suggesting blood repertoires may reflect thyroid immune responses. No statistical method was used to set the sample size in advance, and investigators knew the group allocation.

Stable Graves' hyperthyroidism was defined as the absence of progression to ophthalmopathy over 18 months of follow-up. Hyperthyroidism patients were newly diagnosed, with disease duration under 2 months, and aged 18 to 65 years. Any patient with an uncontrolled infection, another autoimmune disease, pregnancy or lactation was excluded. Diagnoses relied on clinical symptoms, serum thyroxine and TRAb, thyroid ultrasound and orbital computed tomography. Ficoll-Paque density gradient centrifugation was used to isolate PBMCs from about 9 ml of fresh peripheral blood. Trizol reagent was used to extract total RNA, and RNA quality was then checked on an Agilent 2100 Bioanalyzer. Taken from cysteine to phenylalanine, the CDR3 has 14 residues. Kept here is only the CDR3 DNA, which spans 42 bases and is read in frame from base 1. Sequences SNHLY (CDR1) and FYNNEI (CDR2) are obtained from the germline V gene. After removal of 6 bases from V and 8 bases from J, the junction retains 7 bases not matched to a gene.

The TCR beta CDR3 regions were amplified from the RNA transcripts. The TCR CDR3 was subjected to a first round of RT-PCR using the HTBI primer set and the Qiagen OneStep RT-PCR kit. A second multiplex PCR round built the libraries, followed by size selection and purification. The libraries were sequenced on an Illumina HiSeq2000 using paired-end 100 bp reads. The original pipeline was this. SOAPnuke was used to process the raw data, throwing out any read that contained adapters or uncalled bases, had a mean Phred below 15, or lacked an exact constant-primer or identifier match. COPE v1.2.5 was used to merge the high-quality paired reads, and each unique nucleotide sequence was defined as a clonotype. Clonotypes were aligned to IMGT TRBV, TRBD and TRBJ reference segments using MiTCR v1.1. Analysis was restricted to V-J combinations with a frequency above 0.0001, which covered over 98% of repertoires. The TCS score was defined as F50 (clonal expansion) divided by E x V (chaos), with BLOSUM62-based TCRdist calculated between CDR3 peptides within each V-J. Welch's t-statistics and random forest reduced around 510 V-J features to about 12, which were used in a naive Bayes classifier (R e1071). Using fastp trimming at Q25 and MiXCR clonotype assembly, TCRdb reanalyzed the public sequencing data and kept in-frame beta chains. Under each unique CDR3 protein, matching rows form one entry showing the most common genes and DNA. Clone size and V and J calls follow TCRdb, not the original study. The sample table lists some 440,000 distinct CDR3 sequences, less than 20% of them with a count of one. The leading ten clones occupy approximately 8% of the sample.

This clonotype was seen repeatedly, ten times or more. Its antigen is unknown. Base-call qualities are not available, and no considerably larger clone is one nucleotide away. This sequence originates from a woman under 30 with Graves' hyperthyroidism. Sequencing was done on a sample of blood. This chain is built from TRBV2 and TRBJ1-3; 10 nucleotides in the junction match TRBD1. The DNA is TGTGCCAGCAGCGTAGGACAGGGGGATTACACCATATATTTT. The resulting protein is CASSVGQGDYTIYF.